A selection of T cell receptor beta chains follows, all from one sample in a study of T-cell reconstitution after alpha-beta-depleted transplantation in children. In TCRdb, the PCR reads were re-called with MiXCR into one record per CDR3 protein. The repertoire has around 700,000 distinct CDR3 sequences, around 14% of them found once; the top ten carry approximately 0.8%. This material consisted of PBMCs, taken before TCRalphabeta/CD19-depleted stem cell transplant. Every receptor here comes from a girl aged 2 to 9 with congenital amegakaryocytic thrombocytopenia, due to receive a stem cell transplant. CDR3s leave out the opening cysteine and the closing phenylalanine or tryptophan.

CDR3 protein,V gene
SASGTGAAGELF,TRBV20-1
ASSLDTRNTEAF,TRBV5-1
ASSKAHGVAGLYYETQY,TRBV21-1
ASSLPGTGEQF,TRBV4-1
ASSPPLEGAGGYT,TRBV18
SASDGGTPTSAY,TRBV20-1
SAREANTGELF,TRBV20-1
ASSGPHPTYGYT,TRBV5-1
ASTGTSGSRETQY,TRBV28
ASRIPGQSGEQF,TRBV19
ASSAMRDRAYNEQF,TRBV19
ASILERGPNQPQH,TRBV7-9
AISVNNEQF,TRBV10-3
ASIQQSPAGGRTGEQF,TRBV12-1
SVETGTSGSYEQY,TRBV29-1
SAGSYSNQPQH,TRBV20-1
ASSPNQGGSSYEQY,TRBV12-3/TRBV12-4
SARQGASNQPQH,TRBV20-1
ASSQDQGTTRNIQY,TRBV4-2
ASSARRQGSTGELF,TRBV9
SARDGLATNNEQF,TRBV20-1
ASSSNSLLAATDTQY,TRBV28
ASSLLLGSYEQY,TRBV11-2
ASSQEWRLDTEAF,TRBV4-2
ASSFASPESPLH,TRBV12-3/TRBV12-4
SARRGLAGEGEQF,TRBV20-1
ASSLRGRASTDTQY,TRBV5-1
AISDPGSGTDTQY,TRBV10-3
ASSWTGRDEQF,TRBV12-3/TRBV12-4
ASSQTQGNGGELF,TRBV12-3/TRBV12-4
SATANTGELF,TRBV20-1
ATGTSGVYNEQF,TRBV10-3
AISESREPSTDTQY,TRBV10-3
ASSLVGAGQPQH,TRBV7-9
SARGQVQETQY,TRBV20-1
ASSHGAFRRDEQF,TRBV4-1
SVEAGTGVGTIY,TRBV29-1
SARRGGEQF,TRBV20-1
ASSLNWDYEQY,TRBV5-1
SAIAGGSTGELF,TRBV20-1
ASSSSPEQREKLF,TRBV5-1
ASSLAGMNTGELF,TRBV7-9
ASSPLSSSYEQY,TRBV7-9
ASSPGTANTEAF,TRBV7-8
ASSQTQGTSYEQY,TRBV4-1
ASSQEPGQGPLRSYNEQF,TRBV4-1
ASKFGQPLLAKNIQY,TRBV2
ASSSGTSGSETQY,TRBV27
ASSLSGRFQETQY,TRBV7-3
SASGGPNEQF,TRBV20-1
SVERTSTDTQY,TRBV29-1